The clone carrying this T cell receptor (beta chain) appeared a few times. What it binds is unknown. Researchers took RNA transcripts and amplified the TCR beta CDR3 regions from them. With the HTBI primer set, the TCR CDR3 went through a first round of RT-PCR. Using its own MiXCR run on the multiplex PCR reads, TCRdb lists one record per CDR3 protein. In the table there are more than 600,000 distinct CDR3 sequences, 16% of which are singletons. The data were taken from a study of T cells in Graves' hyperthyroidism and ophthalmopathy. Overall study findings and caveats: Most thyroid-expanded clonotypes above 0.001 were also found in blood.

The CDR3 sequence is 14 residues long. The V gene's germline CDR1 is LGHNA and CDR2 YNFKEQ. Trimming took 0 bases from V and 5 from J, leaving 7 bases between them. Diagnoses rested on clinical symptoms, serum thyroxine and TRAb, thyroid ultrasound and orbital computed tomography. This chain uses TRBV4-2 with TRBJ2-2, with no clear D. This receptor was identified in a man aged 18 to 30 with Graves' hyperthyroidism. Sequenced input: blood. The CDR3 reads CASSQDRKTGELFF. DNA for the CDR3: TGTGCCAGCAGCCAAGATCGAAAGACCGGGGAGCTGTTTTTT.